This TCR beta chain is from a study of T cells in Graves' hyperthyroidism and ophthalmopathy. This clonotype came up many times. Amplification of TCR beta CDR3 regions used RNA as the template. HTBI primers were the set used in a first-round RT-PCR of the TCR CDR3. TCRdb processed the multiplex PCR reads anew with MiXCR; each CDR3 protein has one entry. The table lists 500,000 to 750,000 distinct CDR3 sequences, 12% to 15% of them singletons. This CDR3 has 15 residues. The germline V gene has CDR1 MDHEN and CDR2 SYDVKM. The junction had 9 bases not matched to a gene; V was cut back by 5 bases and J by 3 bases.

The TCR was taken from a woman under 30 with Graves' ophthalmopathy. The sequenced sample consisted of blood. The rearrangement uses TRBV28 and TRBJ2-7; TRBD1 matches at 8 bases. CDR3 sequence: CASSDPGTGRYEQYF. The CDR3 region has the DNA TGTGCCAGCAGTGACCCCGGGACAGGACGCTACGAGCAGTACTTC.